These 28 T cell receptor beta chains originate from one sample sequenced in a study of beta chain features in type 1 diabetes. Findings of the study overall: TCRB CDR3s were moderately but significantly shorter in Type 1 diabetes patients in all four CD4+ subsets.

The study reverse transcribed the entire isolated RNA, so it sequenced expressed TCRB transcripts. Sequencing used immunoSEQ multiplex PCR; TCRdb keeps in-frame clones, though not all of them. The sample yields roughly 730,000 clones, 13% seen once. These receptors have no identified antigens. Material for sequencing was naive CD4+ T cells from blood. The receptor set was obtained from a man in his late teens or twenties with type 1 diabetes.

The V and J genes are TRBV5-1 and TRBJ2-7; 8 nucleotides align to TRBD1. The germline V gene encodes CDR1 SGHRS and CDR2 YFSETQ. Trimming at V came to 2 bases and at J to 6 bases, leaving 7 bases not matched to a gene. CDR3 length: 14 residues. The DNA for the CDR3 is TGCGCCAGCAGCTTCCGGGACAGGTTTCGCGAGCAGTACTTC. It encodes CASSFRDRFREQYF.

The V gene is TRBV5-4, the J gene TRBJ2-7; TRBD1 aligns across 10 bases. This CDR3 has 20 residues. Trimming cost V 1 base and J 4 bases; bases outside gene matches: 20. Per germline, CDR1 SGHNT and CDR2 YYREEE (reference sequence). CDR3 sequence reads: CASSLPPGQGTGSAHYEQYF. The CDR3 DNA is TGTGCCAGCAGCTTGCCCCCGGGACAGGGGACAGGGTCGGCACATTACGAGCAGTACTTC.

CDR3 DNA sequence: TGTGCCCGCACTCCCCAGGGTCCTTATGGCTACACCTTC. Amino acids: CARTPQGPYGYTF. The rearrangement uses TRBV30 and TRBJ1-2, with a weak D call TRBD1 (5 bases). CDR1 and CDR2 from the germline V gene are GTSNPN and SVGIG (reference sequence). Trimming pared 8 bases from V and 5 bases from J, leaving 18 bases between. The CDR3 covers 13 residues.

CDR3 protein: CASSSRGSGYTF. For the CDR3, the DNA is TGTGCCAGCAGCTCAAGGGGGTCTGGCTACACCTTC. The rearrangement links TRBV5-4 to TRBJ1-2; a possible D gene is TRBD1 (6 bases). This CDR3 has 12 residues. The V gene's germline CDR1 is SGHNT and CDR2 YYREEE (reference sequence). Trimming pared 3 bases from V and 7 bases from J, leaving 10 bases between.

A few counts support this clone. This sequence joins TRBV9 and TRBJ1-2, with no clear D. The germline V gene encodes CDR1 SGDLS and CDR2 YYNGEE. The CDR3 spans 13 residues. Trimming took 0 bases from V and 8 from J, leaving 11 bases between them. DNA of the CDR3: TGTGCCAGCAGCGTAGCTCAGGCGCGGGGCTACACCTTC. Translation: CASSVAQARGYTF.

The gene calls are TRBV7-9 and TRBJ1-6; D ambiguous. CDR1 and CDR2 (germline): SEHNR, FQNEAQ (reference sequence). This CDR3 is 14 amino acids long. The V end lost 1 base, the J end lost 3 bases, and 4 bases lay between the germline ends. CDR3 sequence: CASSLGDYNSPLHF. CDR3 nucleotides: TGTGCCAGCAGCTTAGGGGACTATAATTCACCCCTCCACTTT.

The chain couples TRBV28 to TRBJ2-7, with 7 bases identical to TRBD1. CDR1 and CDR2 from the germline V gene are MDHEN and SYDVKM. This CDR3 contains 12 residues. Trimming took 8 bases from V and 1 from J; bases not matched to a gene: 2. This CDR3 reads CASGQESYEQYF. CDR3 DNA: TGTGCCAGCGGACAGGAGTCCTACGAGCAGTACTTC.

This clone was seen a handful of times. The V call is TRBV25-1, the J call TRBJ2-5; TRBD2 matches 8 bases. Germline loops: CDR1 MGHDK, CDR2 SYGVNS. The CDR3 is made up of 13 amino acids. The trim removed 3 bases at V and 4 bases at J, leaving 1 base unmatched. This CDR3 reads CASSDGGGETQYF. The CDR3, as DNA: TGTGCCAGCAGTGACGGGGGGGGAGAGACCCAGTACTTC.

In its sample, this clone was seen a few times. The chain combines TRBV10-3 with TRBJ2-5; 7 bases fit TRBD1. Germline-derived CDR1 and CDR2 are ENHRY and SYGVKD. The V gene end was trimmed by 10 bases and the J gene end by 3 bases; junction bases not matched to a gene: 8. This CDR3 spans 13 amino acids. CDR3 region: CATRWDREETQYF. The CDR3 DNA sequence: TGTGCCACCCGATGGGACAGAGAAGAGACCCAGTACTTC.

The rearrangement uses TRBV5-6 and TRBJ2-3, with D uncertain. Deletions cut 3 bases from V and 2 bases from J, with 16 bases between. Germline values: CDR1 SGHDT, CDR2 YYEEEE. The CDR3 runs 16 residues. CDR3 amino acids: CASSSWALIPTDTQYF. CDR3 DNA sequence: TGTGCCAGCAGCTCTTGGGCCCTCATCCCCACAGATACGCAGTATTTT.

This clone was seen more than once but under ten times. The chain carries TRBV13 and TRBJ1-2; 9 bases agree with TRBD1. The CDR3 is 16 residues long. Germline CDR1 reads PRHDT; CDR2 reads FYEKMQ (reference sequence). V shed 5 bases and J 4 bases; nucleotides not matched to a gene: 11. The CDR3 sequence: CASSPWMDRGPYGYTF. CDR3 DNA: TGTGCCAGCAGCCCTTGGATGGACAGGGGTCCCTATGGCTACACCTTC.

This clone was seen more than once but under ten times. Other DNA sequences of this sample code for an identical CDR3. The CDR3 nucleotides are TGTGCCAGCAGTGAGGCTAGCGGGGGCTACAATGAGCAGTTCTTC. Translation gives CASSEASGGYNEQFF. The rearrangement joins TRBV2 to TRBJ2-1; 10 bases line up with TRBD2. V shed 3 bases, J shed 3 bases, and the junction held 2 bases outside the gene matches. The CDR3 covers 15 residues. Per germline, CDR1 SNHLY and CDR2 FYNNEI.

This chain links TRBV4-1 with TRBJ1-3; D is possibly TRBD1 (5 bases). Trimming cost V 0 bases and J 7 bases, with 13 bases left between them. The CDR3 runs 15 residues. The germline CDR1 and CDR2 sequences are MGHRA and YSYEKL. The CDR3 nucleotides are TGCGCCAGCAGCCAAGATTGGACATCCCAGAACACCATATATTTT. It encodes CASSQDWTSQNTIYF.

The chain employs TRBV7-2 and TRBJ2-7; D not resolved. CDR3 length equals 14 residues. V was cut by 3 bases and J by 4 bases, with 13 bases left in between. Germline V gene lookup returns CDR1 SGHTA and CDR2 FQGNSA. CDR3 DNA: TGTGCCAGCAGCTTTGGGTCCTTTTATTACGAGCAGTACTTC. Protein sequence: CASSFGSFYYEQYF.

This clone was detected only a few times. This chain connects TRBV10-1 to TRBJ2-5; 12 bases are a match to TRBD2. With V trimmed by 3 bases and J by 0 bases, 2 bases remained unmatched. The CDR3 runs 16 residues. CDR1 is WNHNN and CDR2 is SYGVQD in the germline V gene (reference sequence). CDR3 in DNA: TGCGCCAGCAGTGACTGGACTAGCGGGGACCAAGAGACCCAGTACTTC. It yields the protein CASSDWTSGDQETQYF.

CDR3 nucleotide sequence: TGCAGCGTTGGTGGGACAGGGGGTTCAAATCAGCCCCAGCATTTT. This translates into CSVGGTGGSNQPQHF. The chain recombines TRBV29-1 with TRBJ1-5; 11 positions match TRBD1. Germline CDR1 reads SQVTM; CDR2 reads ANQGSEA. The CDR3 totals 15 residues. The trim removed 4 bases at V and 4 bases at J, leaving 6 bases unmatched.

The chain's CDR3 is CASMGETTGEQYF. DNA for the CDR3: TGTGCCAGTATGGGGGAGACCACGGGAGAGCAGTACTTC. This sequence joins TRBV19 and TRBJ2-7; D tentatively fits TRBD1 or TRBD2 (5 bases each). The length of the CDR3 is 13 residues. In germline, CDR1 is LNHDA, CDR2 SQIVND (reference sequence). The V end was cut by 7 bases, the J end by 7 bases, with 17 bases between.

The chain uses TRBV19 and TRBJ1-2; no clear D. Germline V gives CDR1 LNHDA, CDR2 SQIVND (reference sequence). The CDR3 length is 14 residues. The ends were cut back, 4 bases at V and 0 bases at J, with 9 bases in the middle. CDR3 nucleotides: TGTGCCAGTAGTACGGGATATCCTAACTATGGCTACACCTTC. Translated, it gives CASSTGYPNYGYTF.

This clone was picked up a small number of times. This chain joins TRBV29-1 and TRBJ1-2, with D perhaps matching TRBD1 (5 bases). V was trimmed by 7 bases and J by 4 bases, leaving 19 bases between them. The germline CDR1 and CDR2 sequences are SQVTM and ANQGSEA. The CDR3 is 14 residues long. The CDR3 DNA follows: TGCAGCGCTCCCCGGGGGGGAGAGCGCTATGGCTACACCTTC. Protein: CSAPRGGERYGYTF.

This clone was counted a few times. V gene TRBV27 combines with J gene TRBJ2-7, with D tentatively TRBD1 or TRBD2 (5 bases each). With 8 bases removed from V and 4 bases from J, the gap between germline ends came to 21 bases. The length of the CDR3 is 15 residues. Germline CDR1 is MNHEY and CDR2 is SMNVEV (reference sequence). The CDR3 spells CASSPRVWTRYEQYF. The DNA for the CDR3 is TGTGCCAGCTCCCCCAGGGTGTGGACTCGGTACGAGCAGTACTTC.

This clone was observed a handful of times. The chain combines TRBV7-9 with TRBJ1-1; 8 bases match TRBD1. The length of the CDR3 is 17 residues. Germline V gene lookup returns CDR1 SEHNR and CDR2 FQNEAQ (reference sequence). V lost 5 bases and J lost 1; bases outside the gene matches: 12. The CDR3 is CASSHQGRTGKNTEAFF. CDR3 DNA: TGTGCCAGCAGCCACCAAGGGCGGACAGGGAAGAACACTGAAGCTTTCTTT.

CDR3: CASRVQGDYGYTF. The CDR3 bases are TGTGCCAGCAGGGTCCAGGGGGACTATGGCTACACCTTC. The chain recombines TRBV13 with TRBJ1-2; the match to TRBD1 covers 7 bases. The CDR3 consists of 13 residues. Germline V gene data show CDR1 as PRHDT and CDR2 as FYEKMQ (reference sequence). The junction had 4 bases not matched to a gene; V was cut back by 6 bases and J by 3 bases.

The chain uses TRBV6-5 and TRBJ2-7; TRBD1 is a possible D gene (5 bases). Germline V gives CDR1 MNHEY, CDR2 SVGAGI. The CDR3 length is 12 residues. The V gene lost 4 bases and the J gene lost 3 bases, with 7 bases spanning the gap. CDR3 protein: CASSSQGYEQYF. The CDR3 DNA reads TGTGCCAGCAGTTCCCAGGGCTACGAGCAGTACTTC.

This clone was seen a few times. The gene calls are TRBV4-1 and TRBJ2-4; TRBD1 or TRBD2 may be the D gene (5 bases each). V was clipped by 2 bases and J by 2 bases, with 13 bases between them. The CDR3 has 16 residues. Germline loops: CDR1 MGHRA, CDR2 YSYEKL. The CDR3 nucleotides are TGCGCCAGCAGCCAACCCCAGAGGGACCCCAAAAACATTCAGTACTTC. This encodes CASSQPQRDPKNIQYF.

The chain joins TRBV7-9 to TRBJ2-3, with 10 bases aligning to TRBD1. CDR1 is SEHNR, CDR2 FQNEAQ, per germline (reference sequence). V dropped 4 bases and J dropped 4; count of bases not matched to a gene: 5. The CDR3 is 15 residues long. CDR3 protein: CASSSRDRGSDTQYF. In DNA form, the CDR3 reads TGTGCCAGCAGCTCCCGGGACAGGGGTTCAGATACGCAGTATTTT.

CDR3 sequence: CASSPDPFGYTF. The CDR3 DNA sequence: TGTGCCAGCAGCCCGGACCCGTTTGGCTACACCTTC. J is TRBJ1-2 and V is TRBV7-9, with D unresolved. Germline assignment: CDR1 SEHNR and CDR2 FQNEAQ (reference sequence). V was trimmed by 5 bases and J by 7 bases, leaving 11 bases between them. The CDR3 covers 12 residues.

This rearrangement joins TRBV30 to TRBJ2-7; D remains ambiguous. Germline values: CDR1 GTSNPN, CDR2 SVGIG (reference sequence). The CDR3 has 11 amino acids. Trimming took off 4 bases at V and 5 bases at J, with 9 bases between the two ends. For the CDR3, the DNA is TGTGCCTGGACTGGCGCACACGAGCAGTACTTC. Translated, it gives CAWTGAHEQYF.

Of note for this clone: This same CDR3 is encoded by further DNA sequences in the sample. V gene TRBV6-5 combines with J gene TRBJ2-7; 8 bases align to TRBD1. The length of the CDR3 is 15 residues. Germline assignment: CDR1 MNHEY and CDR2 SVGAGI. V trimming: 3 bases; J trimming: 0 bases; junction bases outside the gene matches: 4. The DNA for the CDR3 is TGTGCCAGCAGTTATGGCGGACAGGGCTCCTACGAGCAGTACTTC. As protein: CASSYGGQGSYEQYF.